This paragraph covers one T cell receptor beta chain sequence. This sample is drawn from a study of OX40 agonist ivuxolimab in advanced cancers. Study details: The dose-escalation group included hepatocellular carcinoma, melanoma, renal cell carcinoma and head and neck cancer.

Some clones are missing from TCRdb's copy, which holds only in-frame ones; the method was immunoSEQ multiplex PCR. Among more than 45,000 clones, 92% were seen once, and the ten largest hold roughly 6.2%. There are 15 residues in the CDR3. Germline CDR1 and CDR2: SGDLS and YYNGEE. V shed 3 bases and J 4 bases; nucleotides not matched to a gene: 5. The receptor was derived from an adult with an advanced solid tumor such as melanoma, head and neck, liver or kidney cancer. J is TRBJ2-1 and V is TRBV9; TRBD1 aligns across 9 bases. The sample was CD4+ or CD8+ T cells sorted from blood, taken in a trial of the OX40 agonist ivuxolimab. The chain's CDR3 is CASSAGQGNYNEQFF. Written as DNA, the CDR3 is TGTGCCAGCAGCGCCGGACAGGGGAATTACAATGAGCAGTTCTTC.